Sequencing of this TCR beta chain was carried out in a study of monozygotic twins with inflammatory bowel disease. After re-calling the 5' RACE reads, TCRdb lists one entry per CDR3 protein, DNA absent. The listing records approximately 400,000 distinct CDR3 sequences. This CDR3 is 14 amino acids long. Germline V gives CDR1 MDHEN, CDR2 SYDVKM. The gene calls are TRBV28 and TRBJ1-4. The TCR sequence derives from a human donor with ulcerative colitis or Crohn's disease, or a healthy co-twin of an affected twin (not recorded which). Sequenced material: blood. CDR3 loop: CASSFYKSNEKLFF. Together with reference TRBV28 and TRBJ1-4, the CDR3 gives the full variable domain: DVKVTQSSRYLVKRTGEKVFLECVQDMDHENMFWYRQDPGLGLRLIYFSYDVKMKEKGDIPEGYSVSREKKERFSLILESASTNQTSMYLCASSFYKSNEKLFFGSGTQLSVL.